This T cell receptor (beta chain) was identified during a study of PD-1 blockade in mismatch repair-deficient tumors. Across the study: Enrolled about 2012-2016, patients had progressing, pretreated mismatch repair-deficient cancers of over nine types.

Study findings and constraints: After pembrolizumab, tumor-resident clones rose rapidly, then generally contracted before radiologic responses.

TCRdb keeps only in-frame clones here, not all; method: immunoSEQ multiplex PCR. The table shows 130,000 or so clones, with about 85% occurring only once. A few pembrolizumab responders had their TCRs sequenced. Trimming pared 7 bases from V and 3 bases from J, leaving 16 bases between. The germline CDR1 and CDR2 sequences are MNHEY and SVGAGI. The CDR3 sequence is 14 residues long. This clone was counted between two and nine times. Its cognate antigen is unknown. This chain connects TRBV6-5 to TRBJ2-7; D is unresolved. The source is an adult with mismatch repair-deficient cancer. Source: peripheral blood, taken 44 weeks after starting pembrolizumab. The CDR3: CASTSPEDVYEQYF. The CDR3 DNA reads TGTGCCAGCACCTCCCCCGAGGACGTCTACGAGCAGTACTTC.